The table lists the clone carrying this T cell receptor beta chain with many counts. Germline CDR1 LNHDA, CDR2 SQIVND (reference sequence). This CDR3 has 15 amino acids. The ends lost 4 bases at V and 4 bases at J; junction bases unmatched: 9. The sample originates from a study of blood T cell repertoires in COVID-19. Study background: Samples taken during acute and convalescent COVID-19 were collected in the United States, Italy and Spain.

As processed by the authors: Amplification from reference gene primers served as the basis for estimated nucleated cell counts. Assay used: immunoSEQ multiplex PCR; TCRdb lists only in-frame clones, some missing. The V and J calls and clone size come from that table; D and trimming were worked out from the DNA. The table has around 150,000 clones, just under 80% seen once. This TCR was recovered from an elderly woman with acute or convalescent COVID-19. Sequenced: peripheral blood. The rearrangement uses TRBV19 and TRBJ1-2, with TRBD1 matching 7 bases. The CDR3 region is CASSTSGQPVYGYTF. The CDR3 bases are TGTGCCAGTAGTACCTCGGGACAGCCCGTCTATGGCTACACCTTC. The complete variable domain, with remaining parts taken from reference TRBV19 and TRBJ1-2, reads DGGITQSPKYLFRKEGQNVTLSCEQNLNHDAMYWYRQDPGQGLRLIYYSQIVNDFQKGDIAEGYSVSREKKESFPLTVTSAQKNPTAFYLCASSTSGQPVYGYTFGSGTRLTVV.